Only a few counts were recorded for the clone carrying this T cell receptor (beta chain). As yet, its antigen is unknown. The sample comes from a study of cytomegalovirus exposure and HLA in healthy donors. Germline V gives CDR1 SGHVS, CDR2 FNYEAQ. This CDR3 is built from 15 residues. Unmatched junction bases numbered 7, after V lost 1 base and J lost 7 bases. Clones were read by immunoSEQ multiplex PCR, and TCRdb kept only the in-frame ones, dropping some. The table includes about 150,000 clones, 70% to 90% detected once. General study results and limits: The study recorded 164 TCR beta chains that were cytomegalovirus-associated. The classifier reportedly diagnosed cytomegalovirus status with high sensitivity and specificity. A few CMV-associated chains were confirmed in vitro to be specific for CMV antigens.

A roughly 120-subject validation cohort, separate from the 666-subject first cohort, supplied the donors. The TCR sequence derives from a woman aged 18-35 years in good health and CMV-seropositive. V is TRBV7-6 and J is TRBJ1-5, with 7 bases identical to TRBD1. Sequencing was carried out using PBMCs. The CDR3: CASSLGRGGQQPQHF. CDR3 sequence (DNA): TGTGCCAGCAGCTTAGGCCGGGGGGGACAGCAGCCCCAGCATTTT.